Each of the 26 T cell receptor beta chains below was sequenced from the same sample in a study of blood T cell repertoires in COVID-19. The protocol was immunoSEQ multiplex PCR, while the TCRdb copy is restricted to in-frame clones and leaves out a portion. The sample lists 350,000 or so clones, more than 90% occurring once. The material sequenced was PBMCs or T cells enriched from blood (not recorded which). These TCRs come from a woman between 25 and 40 years old who had recovered from COVID-19.

V usage is TRBV5-4 and J usage is TRBJ1-1; D is undetermined. V lost 4 bases, J lost 1 base, and 5 bases lay in between. CDR1 and CDR2 from the germline V gene are SGHNT and YYREEE (reference sequence). The CDR3 is 12 residues long. The CDR3 region has the DNA TGTGCCAGCAGCGCCGGGAACACTGAAGCTTTCTTT. Its translation is CASSAGNTEAFF.

The CDR3 loop reads CSVEGLAGGKIKYNEQFF. The CDR3 DNA reads TGCAGCGTTGAAGGACTAGCGGGGGGCAAAATAAAATACAATGAGCAGTTCTTC. The V and J genes are TRBV29-1 and TRBJ2-1; 13 nucleotides match TRBD2. Germline CDR1 is SQVTM and CDR2 is ANQGSEA. J gave up 4 bases and V 1 base, and 10 bases lay outside the gene matches. The CDR3 consists of 18 residues.

The chain recombines TRBV6-7 with TRBJ2-7; 10 nucleotides match TRBD2. TRBV6-7 is annotated as an ORF whose role is uncertain. The CDR3 consists of 16 residues. The junction had 8 bases not matched to a gene; V was cut back by 1 base and J by 5 bases. The DNA of the CDR3 is TGTGCCAGCAGTTACTGGCGAAGCGGGAGGGCCCACGAGCAGTACTTC. Translating it yields CASSYWRSGRAHEQYF.

This sequence joins TRBV18 and TRBJ1-3; D remains ambiguous. Germline assignment: CDR1 KGHSH and CDR2 LQKENI. Between the trimmed V and J ends, which lost 0 bases and 0 bases, there was a span of 9 bases. The CDR3 length is 16 residues. CDR3 DNA sequence: TGTGCCAGCTCACCACCCCTAGCAGTCTCTGGAAACACCATATATTTT. Protein sequence: CASSPPLAVSGNTIYF.

The V call is TRBV28, the J call TRBJ1-5, with D unresolved. V gave up 6 bases and J gave up 4 bases, with 10 bases separating them. CDR1 MDHEN and CDR2 SYDVKM come from the germline V gene. CDR3 size: 13 residues. The CDR3 bases are TGTGCCAGCAGCTTAGGCAGAAATCAGCCCCAGCATTTT. This codes for CASSLGRNQPQHF.

The chain combines TRBV5-4 with TRBJ2-1; 7 bases are shared with TRBD2. Germline V lookup: CDR1 SGHNT, CDR2 YYREEE (reference sequence). Trimming took 1 base from V and 5 from J; bases not matched to a gene: 6. The CDR3 is made up of 15 amino acids. This chain's CDR3 is CASSLQLAKDNEQFF. In DNA form, the CDR3 reads TGTGCCAGCAGCTTGCAACTAGCGAAAGACAATGAGCAGTTCTTC.

The chain recombines TRBV18 with TRBJ1-3; the match to TRBD1 covers 8 bases. The trim removed 3 bases at V and 3 bases at J, leaving 7 bases unmatched. Germline values: CDR1 KGHSH, CDR2 LQKENI. The length of the CDR3 is 16 residues. CDR3 sequence reads: CASSPTRTGFGNTIYF. CDR3 bases: TGTGCCAGCTCACCTACACGGACAGGGTTTGGAAACACCATATATTTT.

V and J are TRBV30 and TRBJ1-1; TRBD1 agrees at 8 bases. Germline values: CDR1 GTSNPN, CDR2 SVGIG (reference sequence). The CDR3 totals 15 residues. Trimming removed 2 bases from V and 1 base from J; junction bases left unmatched: 6. The CDR3 DNA sequence: TGTGCCTGGAGTAAAGGGGACAGGACGAACACTGAAGCTTTCTTT. Translation gives CAWSKGDRTNTEAFF. Together with reference TRBV30 and TRBJ1-1, the CDR3 gives the full variable domain: SQTIHQWPATLVQPVGSPLSLECTVEGTSNPNLYWYRQAAGRGLQLLFYSVGIGQISSEVPQNLSASRPQDRQFILSSKKLLLSDSGFYLCAWSKGDRTNTEAFFGQGTRLTVV.

V and J are TRBV6-2 or TRBV6-3 and TRBJ2-1, with TRBD2 as a possible D gene (6 bases). This CDR3 contains 14 residues. CDR1 MNHEY and CDR2 SVGEGT come from the germline V gene. V dropped 4 bases and J dropped 3 bases, with 10 bases sitting between them. CDR3 nucleotide sequence: TGTGCCAGCAGTTCCGCCGGGAGCTACAATGAGCAGTTCTTC. This gives the protein CASSSAGSYNEQFF.

The rearrangement joins TRBV7-9 to TRBJ1-5; D unclear. The CDR3 is 12 residues long. The germline V gene has CDR1 SEHNR and CDR2 FQNEAQ (reference sequence). V dropped 5 bases and J dropped 3 bases, with 5 bases sitting between them. The CDR3: CASSPLNQPQHF. CDR3 DNA sequence: TGTGCCAGCAGCCCCCTCAATCAGCCCCAGCATTTT.

The chain uses TRBV9 and TRBJ2-1, with D maybe TRBD2 (7 bases). Trimming removed 3 bases at V and 7 bases at J, with 11 bases between. Germline values: CDR1 SGDLS, CDR2 YYNGEE. This CDR3 has 13 amino acids. The CDR3 sequence is CASSGGGLNEQFF. The CDR3 DNA reads TGTGCCAGCAGCGGGGGGGGCCTGAATGAGCAGTTCTTC.

V gene TRBV28 combines with J gene TRBJ2-7; D is perhaps TRBD1 (6 bases). Between the trimmed V and J ends, which lost 5 bases and 6 bases, there was a span of 14 bases. Looked up from germline, CDR1 is MDHEN and CDR2 is SYDVKM. There are 13 residues in the CDR3. The CDR3 region is CASSEGVMAEQYF. CDR3 DNA: TGTGCCAGCAGTGAGGGGGTAATGGCCGAGCAGTACTTC.

The V gene is TRBV12-3 or TRBV12-4, the J gene TRBJ2-1; D gene ambiguous. The CDR3 runs to 11 residues. With 2 bases removed from V and 9 bases from J, the gap between germline ends came to 5 bases. CDR3 DNA sequence: TGTGCCAGCAGTTTACCTTTTGAGCAGTTCTTC. Translating it yields CASSLPFEQFF.

This clone was seen only once. The V and J genes are TRBV18 and TRBJ1-5; 8 bases fit TRBD1. CDR1 KGHSH and CDR2 LQKENI come from the germline V gene. The V segment lost 5 bases and the J segment 5 bases; nucleotides outside the gene matches: 5. This CDR3 contains 14 residues. CDR3 in amino acids: CASSADRAYQPQHF. CDR3 sequence (DNA): TGTGCCAGCTCAGCGGACAGGGCCTATCAGCCCCAGCATTTT.

Concerning this clone: At one end the junction does not follow the germline gene, possibly because of a read error. The chain combines TRBV3-1 (or the pseudogene TRBV3-2) with TRBJ2-7; no clear D gene. The CDR3 extends over 12 amino acids. Germline loops: CDR1 LGHDT, CDR2 YNNKEL (reference sequence). The CDR3 region has the DNA TGTGCCAGCACCCAAGCGTTTTACGAGCAGTACTTC. The encoded protein is CASTQAFYEQYF.

This clone was recorded once. J is TRBJ1-2 and V is TRBV5-8, with TRBD1 matching over 8 bases. The CDR3 extends over 14 amino acids. CDR1 and CDR2 from the germline V gene are SGHTS and YDEGEE. The ends lost 0 bases at V and 9 bases at J; junction bases unmatched: 7. The CDR3 sequence: CASSLGYRGIRYTF. CDR3 DNA sequence: TGTGCCAGCAGCTTGGGTTACAGGGGGATTCGCTACACCTTC.

The chain combines TRBV5-1 with TRBJ2-1, with TRBD2 matching over 10 bases. In germline, CDR1 is SGHRS, CDR2 YFSETQ. The CDR3 covers 13 residues. V dropped 0 bases and J dropped 15; count of bases not matched to a gene: 6. The CDR3 region has the DNA TGCGCCAGCAGCTTGGAGCTAGCGGGGGTTATGTTCTTC. Translation gives CASSLELAGVMFF.

The CDR3: CASSLGSAGMTDTQYF. The CDR3 region has the DNA TGCGCCAGCAGCTTGGGCAGTGCGGGGATGACAGATACGCAGTATTTT. The chain uses TRBV5-1 and TRBJ2-3; a possible D gene is TRBD2 (6 bases). From germline, CDR1 is SGHRS and CDR2 YFSETQ. The CDR3 sequence is 16 residues long. Trimming cost V 0 bases and J 3 bases, with 14 bases left between them.

The rearrangement joins TRBV5-4 to TRBJ1-1; no clear D. V was clipped by 2 bases and J by 6 bases, with 11 bases between them. The CDR3 is made up of 13 amino acids. The V gene's germline CDR1 is SGHNT and CDR2 YYREEE (reference sequence). The CDR3 coding sequence is TGTGCCAGCAGCTTCGCAGGCACCCCTGAAGCTTTCTTT. This encodes CASSFAGTPEAFF. The variable domain in full, completed from reference TRBV5-4 and TRBJ1-1, reads ETGVTQSPTHLIKTRGQQVTLRCSSQSGHNTVSWYQQALGQGPQFIFQYYREEENGRGNFPPRFSGLQFPNYSSELNVNALELDDSALYLCASSFAGTPEAFFGQGTRLTVV.

This sequence joins TRBV19 and TRBJ2-3; 12 bases agree with TRBD2. Germline V gene data show CDR1 as LNHDA and CDR2 as SQIVND (reference sequence). The V gene end was trimmed by 2 bases and the J gene end by 1 base; junction bases not matched to a gene: 4. The CDR3 spans 17 residues. The CDR3: CASSIPLAGGRTDTQYF. CDR3 sequence (DNA): TGTGCCAGTAGTATACCACTAGCGGGAGGCCGCACAGATACGCAGTATTTT.

The chain recombines TRBV11-2 with TRBJ2-1; 9 nucleotides line up with TRBD2. Germline V gene sequence: CDR1 SGHAT, CDR2 FQNNGV. With 5 bases clipped from V and 7 bases from J, the junction kept 18 bases outside the gene matches. The CDR3 extends over 18 amino acids. The chain's CDR3 is CASSPLRGRLAEINEQFF. CDR3 coding DNA: TGTGCCAGCAGCCCGTTACGGGGGAGACTAGCGGAGATTAATGAGCAGTTCTTC.

The V and J genes are TRBV21-1 and TRBJ1-4. TRBV21-1 is described as a pseudogene. The length of the CDR3 is 17 residues. The CDR3 DNA follows: TGTGCCAGCAGCCCCTCGCGGCCGAAAGCAACTAATGAAAAACTGTTTTTT. Protein: CASSPSRPKATNEKLFF.

The CDR3 loop is CASRTSGSGSSYNEQFF. The DNA for the CDR3 is TGTGCCAGCAGGACTAGCGGGAGTGGGAGTTCCTACAATGAGCAGTTCTTC. V and J are TRBV2 and TRBJ2-1, with TRBD2 matching over 12 bases. The trim removed 6 bases at V and 1 base at J, leaving 7 bases unmatched. There are 17 residues in the CDR3. Germline CDR1 SNHLY, CDR2 FYNNEI.

The chain links TRBV28 to TRBJ1-1; TRBD1 matches at 7 bases. The germline CDR1 and CDR2 sequences are MDHEN and SYDVKM. V gave up 5 bases and J gave up 1 base; unmatched junction bases: 4. The CDR3 is 14 residues long. CDR3 loop: CASSPWTGNTEAFF. The DNA of the CDR3 is TGTGCCAGCAGTCCCTGGACAGGGAACACTGAAGCTTTCTTT.

The chain couples TRBV7-3 to TRBJ2-5; 7 bases agree with TRBD1. Germline V lookup: CDR1 SGHTA, CDR2 FQGTGA. The CDR3 is 13 amino acids. V lost 5 bases to trimming and J lost 2 bases; unmatched junction nucleotides: 2. Here the CDR3 DNA reads TGTGCCAGCAGCCGGGGACAGCAAGAGACCCAGTACTTC. Amino acids: CASSRGQQETQYF.

The CDR3 region is CASRGQGTDTQYF. The CDR3 DNA reads TGTGCCAGCCGGGGACAGGGGACAGATACGCAGTATTTT. The rearrangement links TRBV7-9 to TRBJ2-3, with 10 positions matching TRBD1. Trimming cost V 8 bases and J 3 bases; bases outside gene matches: 2. The germline CDR1 and CDR2 sequences are SEHNR and FQNEAQ (reference sequence). The CDR3 contains 13 residues.